This T cell receptor beta chain stems from a study of blood T cell repertoires in COVID-19. The protocol was immunoSEQ multiplex PCR, while the TCRdb copy is restricted to in-frame clones and leaves out a portion. The sample includes around 300,000 clones, around 86% seen only once; the top ten take 2% to 2.5%. Germline V CDR1 and CDR2: SNHLY, FYNNEI. V lost 3 bases and J lost 7; bases outside the gene matches: 7. The CDR3 has 15 amino acids. The rearrangement uses TRBV2 and TRBJ2-1; TRBD1 agrees at 9 bases. Sequenced sample: peripheral blood. The clonotype originates from a man in his fifties with acute or convalescent COVID-19. DNA for the CDR3: TGTGCCAGCAGTGATATCGGGACAGGGAGGAATGAGCAGTTCTTC. Amino acids: CASSDIGTGRNEQFF.